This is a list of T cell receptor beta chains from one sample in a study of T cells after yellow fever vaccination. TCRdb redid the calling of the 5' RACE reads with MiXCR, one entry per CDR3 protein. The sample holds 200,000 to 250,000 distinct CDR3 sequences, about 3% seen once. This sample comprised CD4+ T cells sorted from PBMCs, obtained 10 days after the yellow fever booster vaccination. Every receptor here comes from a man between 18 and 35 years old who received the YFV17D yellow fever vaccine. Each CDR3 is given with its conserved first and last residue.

CSAKGQGGVGELFF,TRBV20-1,TRBJ2-2
CASSPSAGVGGFF,TRBV12-3/TRBV12-4,TRBJ2-1
CARGAHLALTDTQYF,TRBV7-2,TRBJ2-3
CATSGGTSGLDYNEQFF,TRBV24-1,TRBJ2-1
CASSGQGGGYNEQFF,TRBV2,TRBJ2-1
CATSRDSWGLQETQYF,TRBV15,TRBJ2-5
CASSLAGDVGPQHF,TRBV5-1,TRBJ1-5
CSVTDRAGGGYTF,TRBV20-1,TRBJ1-2
CASSPRGATDTQYF,TRBV19,TRBJ2-3
CASSLSGYGNTIYF,TRBV3-1,TRBJ1-3
CASSYDGTGGSEAFF,TRBV5-1,TRBJ1-1
CASSRTPSETQYF,TRBV6-2/TRBV6-3,TRBJ2-5
CSVQNRGLGQPQHF,TRBV29-1,TRBJ1-5
CASSEWGQGFSGANVLTF,TRBV25-1,TRBJ2-6
CASSQGGRRGASYNEQFF,TRBV4-1,TRBJ2-1
CASSLGRGDTEAFF,TRBV5-1,TRBJ1-1
CASSPIRLAGTDTQYF,TRBV3-1,TRBJ2-3
CSAYPSGRYTGELFF,TRBV20-1,TRBJ2-2
CASSIWTEAFF,TRBV19,TRBJ1-1
CASSLAPAGGPADTQYF,TRBV5-1,TRBJ2-3
CASSNLQGSYGYTF,TRBV11-1,TRBJ1-2
CASSLVPGQTGELFF,TRBV5-1,TRBJ2-2
CASSLTTTGTQYF,TRBV28,TRBJ2-3
CASSRLGRYGYTF,TRBV18,TRBJ1-2
CASSYGRGIGGETQYF,TRBV6-5,TRBJ2-5
CASSPSRQNTEAFF,TRBV7-2,TRBJ1-1